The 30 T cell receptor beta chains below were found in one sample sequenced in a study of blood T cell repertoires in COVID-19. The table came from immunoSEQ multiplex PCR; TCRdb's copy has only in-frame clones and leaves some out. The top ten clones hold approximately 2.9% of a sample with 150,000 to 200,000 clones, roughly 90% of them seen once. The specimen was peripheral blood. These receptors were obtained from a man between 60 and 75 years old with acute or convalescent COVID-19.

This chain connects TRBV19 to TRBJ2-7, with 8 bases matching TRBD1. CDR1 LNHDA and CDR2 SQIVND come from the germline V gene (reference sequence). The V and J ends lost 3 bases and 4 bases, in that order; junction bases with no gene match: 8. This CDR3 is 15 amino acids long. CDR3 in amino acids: CASSIKGQVGYEQYF. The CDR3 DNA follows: TGTGCCAGTAGTATCAAGGGACAGGTCGGGTACGAGCAGTACTTC.

In DNA, the CDR3 is TGTGCCATCAGTGACCAGGGATATGGCTACACCTTC. This gives the protein CAISDQGYGYTF. The chain uses TRBV10-3 and TRBJ1-2, with D perhaps TRBD1 (5 bases). Per the germline V gene, CDR1 is ENHRY and CDR2 is SYGVKD. The CDR3 has 12 amino acids. Trimming took 3 bases from V and 5 from J, leaving 7 bases between them.

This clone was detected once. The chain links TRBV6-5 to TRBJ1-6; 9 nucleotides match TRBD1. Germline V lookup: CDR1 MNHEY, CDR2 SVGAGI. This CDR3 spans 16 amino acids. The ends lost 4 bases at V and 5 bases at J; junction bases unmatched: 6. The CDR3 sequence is CASSLGQGRNNSPLHF. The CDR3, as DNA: TGTGCCAGCAGTTTGGGACAGGGTCGGAATAATTCACCCCTCCACTTT.

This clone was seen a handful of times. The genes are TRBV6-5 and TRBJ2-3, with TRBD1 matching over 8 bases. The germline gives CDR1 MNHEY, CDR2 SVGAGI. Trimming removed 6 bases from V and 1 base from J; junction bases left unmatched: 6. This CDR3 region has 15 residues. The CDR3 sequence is CASSLTTGGTDTQYF. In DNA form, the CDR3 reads TGTGCCAGCAGCCTTACGACAGGGGGCACAGATACGCAGTATTTT.

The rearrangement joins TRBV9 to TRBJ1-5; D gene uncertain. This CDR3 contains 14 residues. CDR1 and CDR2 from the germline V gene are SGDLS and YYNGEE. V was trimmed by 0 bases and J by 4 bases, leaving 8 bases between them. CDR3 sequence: CASSVEGGNQPQHF. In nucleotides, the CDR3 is TGTGCCAGCAGCGTAGAAGGAGGGAATCAGCCCCAGCATTTT.

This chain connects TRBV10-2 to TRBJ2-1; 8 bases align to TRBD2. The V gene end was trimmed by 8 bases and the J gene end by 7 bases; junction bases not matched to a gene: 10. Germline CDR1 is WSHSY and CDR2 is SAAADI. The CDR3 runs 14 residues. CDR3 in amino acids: CASWSGGLTNEQFF. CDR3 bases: TGCGCCAGCTGGAGCGGGGGCCTTACGAATGAGCAGTTCTTC.

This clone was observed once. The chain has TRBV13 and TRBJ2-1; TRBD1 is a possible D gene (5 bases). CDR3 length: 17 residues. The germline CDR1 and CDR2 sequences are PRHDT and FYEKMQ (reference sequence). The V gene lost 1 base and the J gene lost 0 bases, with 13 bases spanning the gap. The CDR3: CASSLAGYRSSYNEQFF. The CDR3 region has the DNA TGTGCCAGCAGCTTAGCAGGGTACCGGAGCTCCTACAATGAGCAGTTCTTC.

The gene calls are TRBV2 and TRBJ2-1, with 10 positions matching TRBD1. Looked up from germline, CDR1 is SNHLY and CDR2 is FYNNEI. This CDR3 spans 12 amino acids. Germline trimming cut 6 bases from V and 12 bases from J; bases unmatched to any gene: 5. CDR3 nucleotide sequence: TGTGCCAGCAGGGGGACAGGGGTCGCGCAGTTCTTC. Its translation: CASRGTGVAQFF.

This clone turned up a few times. This CDR3 is CASSGRVESEKLFF. Here the CDR3 DNA reads TGTGCCAGCAGTGGCAGGGTAGAAAGTGAAAAACTGTTTTTT. The genes are TRBV2 and TRBJ1-4, with D perhaps TRBD1 (5 bases). The CDR3 spans 14 residues. Germline V gene data show CDR1 as SNHLY and CDR2 as FYNNEI. Trimming took 4 bases from V and 7 from J, leaving 13 bases between them.

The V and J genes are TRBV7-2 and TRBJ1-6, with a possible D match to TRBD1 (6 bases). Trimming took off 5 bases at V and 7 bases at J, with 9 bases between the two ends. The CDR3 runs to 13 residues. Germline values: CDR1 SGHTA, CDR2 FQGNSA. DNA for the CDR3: TGTGCCAGCAGCCAGGGGAACAATTCACCCCTCCACTTT. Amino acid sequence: CASSQGNNSPLHF. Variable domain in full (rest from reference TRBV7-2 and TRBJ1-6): GAGVSQSPSNKVTEKGKDVELRCDPISGHTALYWYRQSLGQGLEFLIYFQGNSAPDKSGLPSDRFSAERTGGSVSTLTIQRTQQEDSAVYLCASSQGNNSPLHFGNGTRLTVT.

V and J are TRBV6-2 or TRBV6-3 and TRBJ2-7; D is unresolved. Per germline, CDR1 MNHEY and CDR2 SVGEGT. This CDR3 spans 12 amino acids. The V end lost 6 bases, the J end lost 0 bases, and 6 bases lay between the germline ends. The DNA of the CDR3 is TGTGCCAGCAGCCGGAGCTCCTACGAGCAGTACTTC. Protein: CASSRSSYEQYF.

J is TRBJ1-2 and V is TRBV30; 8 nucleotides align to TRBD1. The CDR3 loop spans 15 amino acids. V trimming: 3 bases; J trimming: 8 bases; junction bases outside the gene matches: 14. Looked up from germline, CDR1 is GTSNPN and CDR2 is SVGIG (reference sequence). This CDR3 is CAWRPPDRELGGYTF. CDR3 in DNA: TGTGCCTGGAGGCCTCCGGACAGGGAACTTGGCGGCTACACCTTC.

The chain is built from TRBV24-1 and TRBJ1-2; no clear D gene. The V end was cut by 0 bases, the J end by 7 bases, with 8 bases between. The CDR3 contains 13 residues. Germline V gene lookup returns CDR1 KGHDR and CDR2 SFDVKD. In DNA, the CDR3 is TGTGCCACCAGTGATTTGAGGTCGGGTGGCTACACCTTC. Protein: CATSDLRSGGYTF.

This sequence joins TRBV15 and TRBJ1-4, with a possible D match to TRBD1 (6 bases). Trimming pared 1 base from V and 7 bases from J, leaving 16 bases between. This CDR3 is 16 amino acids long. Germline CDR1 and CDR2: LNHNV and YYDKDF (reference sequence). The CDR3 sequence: CATSRGFQGNGEKLFF. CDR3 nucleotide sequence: TGTGCCACCAGCAGAGGTTTTCAGGGGAACGGTGAAAAACTGTTTTTT.

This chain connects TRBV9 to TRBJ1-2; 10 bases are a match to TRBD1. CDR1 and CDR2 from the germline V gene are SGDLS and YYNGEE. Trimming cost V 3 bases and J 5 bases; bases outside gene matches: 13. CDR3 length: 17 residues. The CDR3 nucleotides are TGTGCCAGCAGCGGAGAAGGGACAGGGGCTCAAGGGTATGGCTACACCTTC. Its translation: CASSGEGTGAQGYGYTF.

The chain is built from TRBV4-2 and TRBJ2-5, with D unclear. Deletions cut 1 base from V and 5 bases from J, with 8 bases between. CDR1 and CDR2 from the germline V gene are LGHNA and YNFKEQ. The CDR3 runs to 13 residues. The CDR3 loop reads CASSQGLSETQYF. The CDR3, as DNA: TGTGCCAGCAGCCAAGGTCTATCGGAGACCCAGTACTTC.

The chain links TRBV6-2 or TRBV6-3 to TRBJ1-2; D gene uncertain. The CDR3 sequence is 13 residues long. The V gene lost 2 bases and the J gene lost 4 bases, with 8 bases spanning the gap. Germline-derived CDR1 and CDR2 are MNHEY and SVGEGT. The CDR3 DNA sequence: TGTGCCAGCAGTTACCAGGTTAGCTATGGCTACACCTTC. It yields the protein CASSYQVSYGYTF.

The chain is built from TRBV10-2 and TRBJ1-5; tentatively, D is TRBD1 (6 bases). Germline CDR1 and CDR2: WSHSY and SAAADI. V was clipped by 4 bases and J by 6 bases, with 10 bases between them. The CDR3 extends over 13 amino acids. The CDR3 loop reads CASSGRGFQPQHF. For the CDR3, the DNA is TGCGCCAGCAGTGGCAGGGGATTTCAGCCCCAGCATTTT.

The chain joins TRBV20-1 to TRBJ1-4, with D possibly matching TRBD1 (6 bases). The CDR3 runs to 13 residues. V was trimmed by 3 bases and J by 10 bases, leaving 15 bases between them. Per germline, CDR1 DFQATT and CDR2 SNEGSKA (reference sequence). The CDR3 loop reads CSASSSLGGKLFF. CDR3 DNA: TGCAGTGCTAGTTCGTCTCTAGGGGGAAAACTGTTTTTT.

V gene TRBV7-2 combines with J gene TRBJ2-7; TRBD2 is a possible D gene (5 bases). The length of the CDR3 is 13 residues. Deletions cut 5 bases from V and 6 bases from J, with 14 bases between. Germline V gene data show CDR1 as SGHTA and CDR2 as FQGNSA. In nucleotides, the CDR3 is TGTGCCAGCAGCAAGGGTCGGGGATCCGAGCAGTACTTC. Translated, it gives CASSKGRGSEQYF.

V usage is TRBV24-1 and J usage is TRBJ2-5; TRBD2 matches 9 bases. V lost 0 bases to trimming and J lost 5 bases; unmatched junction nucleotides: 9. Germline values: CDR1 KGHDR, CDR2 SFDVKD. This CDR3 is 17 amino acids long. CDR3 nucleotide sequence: TGTGCCACCAGTGATTTGGGCGGGGGGGCTCAGGGTGAGACCCAGTACTTC. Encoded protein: CATSDLGGGAQGETQYF.

This chain's CDR3 is CASSFSGGAGTDTQYF. CDR3 nucleotides: TGTGCCAGCAGCTTTAGCGGGGGGGCCGGCACAGATACGCAGTATTTT. The chain carries TRBV7-3 and TRBJ2-3; TRBD2 agrees at 11 bases. Unmatched junction bases numbered 3, after V lost 3 bases and J lost 1 base. CDR1 SGHTA and CDR2 FQGTGA come from the germline V gene. The CDR3 runs to 16 residues.

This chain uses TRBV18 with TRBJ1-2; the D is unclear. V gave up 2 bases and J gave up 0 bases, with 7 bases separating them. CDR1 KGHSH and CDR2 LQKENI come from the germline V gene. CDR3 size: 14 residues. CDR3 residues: CASSPSTANYGYTF. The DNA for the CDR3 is TGTGCCAGCTCACCATCTACAGCTAACTATGGCTACACCTTC.

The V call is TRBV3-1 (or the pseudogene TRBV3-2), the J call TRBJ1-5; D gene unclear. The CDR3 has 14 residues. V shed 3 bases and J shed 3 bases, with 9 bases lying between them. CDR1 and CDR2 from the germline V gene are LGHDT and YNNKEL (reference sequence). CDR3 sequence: CASSHQAHNQPQHF. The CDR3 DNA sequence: TGTGCCAGCAGCCACCAGGCTCACAATCAGCCCCAGCATTTT.

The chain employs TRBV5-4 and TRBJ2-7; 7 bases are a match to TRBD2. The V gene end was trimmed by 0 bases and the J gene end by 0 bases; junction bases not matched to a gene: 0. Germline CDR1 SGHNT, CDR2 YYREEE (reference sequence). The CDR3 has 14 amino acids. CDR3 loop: CASSLGGGSYEQYF. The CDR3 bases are TGTGCCAGCAGCTTGGGGGGGGGCTCCTACGAGCAGTACTTC.

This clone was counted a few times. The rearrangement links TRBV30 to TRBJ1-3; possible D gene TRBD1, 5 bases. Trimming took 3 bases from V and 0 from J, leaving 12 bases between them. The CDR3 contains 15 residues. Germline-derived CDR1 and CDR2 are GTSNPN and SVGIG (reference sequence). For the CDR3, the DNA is TGTGCCTGGAGAGAGGGACTCCTCTCTGGAAACACCATATATTTT. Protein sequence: CAWREGLLSGNTIYF.

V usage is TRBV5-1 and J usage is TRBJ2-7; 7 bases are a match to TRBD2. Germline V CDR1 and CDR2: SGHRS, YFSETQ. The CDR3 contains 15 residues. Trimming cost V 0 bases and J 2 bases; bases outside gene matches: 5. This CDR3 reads CASSLAPGGTYEQYF. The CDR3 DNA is TGCGCCAGCAGCTTGGCGCCGGGGGGAACCTACGAGCAGTACTTC.

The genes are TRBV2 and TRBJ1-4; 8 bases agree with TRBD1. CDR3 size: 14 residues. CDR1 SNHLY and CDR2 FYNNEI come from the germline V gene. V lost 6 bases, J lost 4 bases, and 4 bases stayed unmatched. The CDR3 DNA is TGTGCCAGCAGGGACAGGGAGTATAATGAAAAACTGTTTTTT. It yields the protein CASRDREYNEKLFF.

CDR3 sequence: CASSLGRGVRVTEAFF. The CDR3 bases are TGCGCCAGCAGCTTGGGGCGCGGGGTTCGGGTCACTGAAGCTTTCTTT. This chain links TRBV5-1 with TRBJ1-1; D gene unclear. CDR3 length equals 16 residues. Trimming removed 0 bases at V and 4 bases at J, with 16 bases between. The germline V gene encodes CDR1 SGHRS and CDR2 YFSETQ.

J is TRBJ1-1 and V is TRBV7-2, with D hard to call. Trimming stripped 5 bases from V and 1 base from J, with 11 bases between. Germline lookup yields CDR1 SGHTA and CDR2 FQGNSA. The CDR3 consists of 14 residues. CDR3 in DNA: TGTGCCAGCAGCCCTGCGGCGGGGAACACTGAAGCTTTCTTT. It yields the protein CASSPAAGNTEAFF.